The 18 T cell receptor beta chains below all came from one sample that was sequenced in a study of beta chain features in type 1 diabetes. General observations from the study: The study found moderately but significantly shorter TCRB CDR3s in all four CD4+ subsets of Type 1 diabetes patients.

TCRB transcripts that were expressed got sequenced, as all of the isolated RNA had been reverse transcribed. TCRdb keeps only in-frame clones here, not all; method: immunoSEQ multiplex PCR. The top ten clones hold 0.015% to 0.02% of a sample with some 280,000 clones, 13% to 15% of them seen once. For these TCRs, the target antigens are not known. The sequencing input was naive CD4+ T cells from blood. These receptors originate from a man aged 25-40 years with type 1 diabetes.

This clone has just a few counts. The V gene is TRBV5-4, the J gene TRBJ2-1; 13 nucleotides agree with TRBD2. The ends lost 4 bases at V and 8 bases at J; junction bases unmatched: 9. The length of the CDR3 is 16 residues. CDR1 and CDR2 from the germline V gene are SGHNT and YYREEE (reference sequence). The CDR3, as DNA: TGTGCCAGCAGCGATGGACTAGCGGGGGTGAGGGATGAGCAGTTCTTC. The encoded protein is CASSDGLAGVRDEQFF.

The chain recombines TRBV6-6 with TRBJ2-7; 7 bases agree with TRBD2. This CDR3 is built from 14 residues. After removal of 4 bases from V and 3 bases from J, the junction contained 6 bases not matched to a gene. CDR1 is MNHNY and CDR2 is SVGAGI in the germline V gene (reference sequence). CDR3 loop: CASSFNRDYYEQYF. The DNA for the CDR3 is TGTGCCAGCAGTTTTAACCGGGACTACTACGAGCAGTACTTC.

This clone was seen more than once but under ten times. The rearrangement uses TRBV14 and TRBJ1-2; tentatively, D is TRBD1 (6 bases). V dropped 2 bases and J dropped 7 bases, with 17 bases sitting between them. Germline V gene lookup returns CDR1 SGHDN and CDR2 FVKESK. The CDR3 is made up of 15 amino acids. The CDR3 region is CASSQTRRDTSGYTF. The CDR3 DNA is TGTGCCAGCAGCCAAACCCGCCGGGACACTTCTGGCTACACCTTC.

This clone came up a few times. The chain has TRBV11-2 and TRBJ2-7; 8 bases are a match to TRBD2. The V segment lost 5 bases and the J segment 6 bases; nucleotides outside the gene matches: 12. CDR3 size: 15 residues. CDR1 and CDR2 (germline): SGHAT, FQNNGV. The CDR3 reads CASSGDPGTRFEQYF. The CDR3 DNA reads TGTGCCAGCAGCGGAGACCCCGGGACTAGGTTCGAGCAGTACTTC.

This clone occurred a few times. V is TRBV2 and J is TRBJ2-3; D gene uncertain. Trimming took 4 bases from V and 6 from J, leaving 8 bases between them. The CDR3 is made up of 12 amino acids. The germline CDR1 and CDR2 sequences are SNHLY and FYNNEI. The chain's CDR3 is CASSVRVDTQYF. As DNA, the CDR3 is TGTGCCAGCAGTGTCCGGGTTGATACGCAGTATTTT.

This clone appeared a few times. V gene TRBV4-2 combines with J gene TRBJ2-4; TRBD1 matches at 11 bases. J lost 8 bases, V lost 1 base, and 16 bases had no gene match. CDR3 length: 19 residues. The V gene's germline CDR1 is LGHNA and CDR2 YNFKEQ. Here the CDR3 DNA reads TGTGCCAGCAGCCAAGGGATTATACCGGGACAGGGGGTAAGGCACATTCAGTACTTC. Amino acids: CASSQGIIPGQGVRHIQYF.

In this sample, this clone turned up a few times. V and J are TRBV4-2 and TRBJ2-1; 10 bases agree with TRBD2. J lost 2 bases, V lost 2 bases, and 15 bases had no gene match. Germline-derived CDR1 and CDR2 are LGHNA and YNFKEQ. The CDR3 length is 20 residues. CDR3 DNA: TGTGCCAGCAGCCAAAGGGGGGGAAGCGGGAGGGCCAGTCCCTACAATGAGCAGTTCTTC. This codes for CASSQRGGSGRASPYNEQFF.

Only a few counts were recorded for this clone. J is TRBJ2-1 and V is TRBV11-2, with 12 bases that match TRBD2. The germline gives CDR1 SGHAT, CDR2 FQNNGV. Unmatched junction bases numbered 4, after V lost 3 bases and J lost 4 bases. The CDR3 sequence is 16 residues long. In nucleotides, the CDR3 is TGTGCCAGCAGCTTCCACGGGACTAGCGGGTACAATGAGCAGTTCTTC. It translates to CASSFHGTSGYNEQFF.

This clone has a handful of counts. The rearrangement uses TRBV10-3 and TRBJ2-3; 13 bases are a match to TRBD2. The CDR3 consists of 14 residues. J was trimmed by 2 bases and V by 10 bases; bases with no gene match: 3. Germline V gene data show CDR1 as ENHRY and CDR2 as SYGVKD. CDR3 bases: TGTGCCACGGGGACTAGCGGGAACACAGATACGCAGTATTTT. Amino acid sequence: CATGTSGNTDTQYF.

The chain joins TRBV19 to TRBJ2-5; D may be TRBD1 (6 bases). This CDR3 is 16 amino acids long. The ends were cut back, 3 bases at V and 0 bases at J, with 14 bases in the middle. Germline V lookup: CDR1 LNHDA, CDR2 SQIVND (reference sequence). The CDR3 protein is CASSIRGQQYQETQYF. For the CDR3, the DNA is TGTGCCAGTAGTATCCGAGGACAGCAGTACCAAGAGACCCAGTACTTC.

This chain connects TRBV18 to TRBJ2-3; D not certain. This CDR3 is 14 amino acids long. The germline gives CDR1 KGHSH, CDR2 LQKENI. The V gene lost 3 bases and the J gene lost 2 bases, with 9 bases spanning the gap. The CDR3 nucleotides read TGTGCCAGCTCACCCGGAGACCTCACAGATACGCAGTATTTT. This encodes CASSPGDLTDTQYF. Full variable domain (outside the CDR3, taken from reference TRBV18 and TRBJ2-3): NAGVMQNPRHLVRRRGQEARLRCSPMKGHSHVYWYRQLPEEGLKFMVYLQKENIIDESGMPKERFSAEFPKEGPSILRIQQVVRGDSAAYFCASSPGDLTDTQYFGPGTRLTVL.

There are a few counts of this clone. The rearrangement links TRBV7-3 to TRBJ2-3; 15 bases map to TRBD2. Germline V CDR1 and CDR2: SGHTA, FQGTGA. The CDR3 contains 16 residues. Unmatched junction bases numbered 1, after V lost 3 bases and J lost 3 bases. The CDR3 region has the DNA TGTGCCAGCAGCTTGGGGACTAGCGGGGGGACAGATACGCAGTATTTT. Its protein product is CASSLGTSGGTDTQYF.

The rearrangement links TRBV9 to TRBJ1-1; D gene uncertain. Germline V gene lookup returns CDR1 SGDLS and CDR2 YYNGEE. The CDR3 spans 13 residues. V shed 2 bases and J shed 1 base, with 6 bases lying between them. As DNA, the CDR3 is TGTGCCAGCAGCGTCGACACGAACACTGAAGCTTTCTTT. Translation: CASSVDTNTEAFF. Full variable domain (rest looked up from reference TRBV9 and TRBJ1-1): DSGVTQTPKHLITATGQRVTLRCSPRSGDLSVYWYQQSLDQGLQFLIQYYNGEERAKGNILERFSAQQFPDLHSELNLSSLELGDSALYFCASSVDTNTEAFFGQGTRLTVV.

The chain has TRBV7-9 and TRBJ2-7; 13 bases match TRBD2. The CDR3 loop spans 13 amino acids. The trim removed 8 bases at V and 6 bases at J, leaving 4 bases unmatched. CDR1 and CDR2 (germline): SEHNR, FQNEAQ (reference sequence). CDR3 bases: TGTGCCAGCGACGGACTAGCGGGAGTCGAGCAGTACTTC. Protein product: CASDGLAGVEQYF.

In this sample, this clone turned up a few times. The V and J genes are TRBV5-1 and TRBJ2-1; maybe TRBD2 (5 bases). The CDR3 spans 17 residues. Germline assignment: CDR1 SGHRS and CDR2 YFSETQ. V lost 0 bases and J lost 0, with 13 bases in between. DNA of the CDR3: TGCGCCAGCAGCTTGGCCGGAGTAGCGACCTCCTACAATGAGCAGTTCTTC. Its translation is CASSLAGVATSYNEQFF.

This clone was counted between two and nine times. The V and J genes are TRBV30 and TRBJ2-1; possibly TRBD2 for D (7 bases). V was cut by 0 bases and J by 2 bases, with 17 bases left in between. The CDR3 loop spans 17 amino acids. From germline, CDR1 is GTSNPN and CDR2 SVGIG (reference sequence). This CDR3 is CAWSVEAGRGTYNEQFF. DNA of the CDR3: TGTGCCTGGAGTGTCGAAGCGGGAAGGGGGACCTACAATGAGCAGTTCTTC. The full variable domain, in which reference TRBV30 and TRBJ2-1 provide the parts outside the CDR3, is SQTIHQWPATLVQPVGSPLSLECTVEGTSNPNLYWYRQAAGRGLQLLFYSVGIGQISSEVPQNLSASRPQDRQFILSSKKLLLSDSGFYLCAWSVEAGRGTYNEQFFGPGTRLTVL.

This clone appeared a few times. This chain's CDR3 is CASSPGRGAGNTIYF. CDR3 DNA: TGTGCCAGCAGCCCTGGGAGGGGGGCTGGAAACACCATATATTTT. The rearrangement joins TRBV7-2 to TRBJ1-3; tentative D call: TRBD1 (6 bases). The CDR3 has 15 amino acids. CDR1 SGHTA and CDR2 FQGNSA come from the germline V gene. V was pared by 5 bases and J by 2 bases, with 13 bases between.

CDR3 sequence (DNA): TGTGCCAGCAGTAAAGGGGACATCAAAACCCCAGATACGCAGTATTTT. Its protein product is CASSKGDIKTPDTQYF. This chain joins TRBV7-2 and TRBJ2-3; perhaps TRBD1 as D (6 bases). The CDR3 is 16 residues long. CDR1 SGHTA and CDR2 FQGNSA come from the germline V gene. The V end was cut by 6 bases, the J end by 4 bases, with 20 bases between.